This TCR beta chain stems from a study of identical twins. This clonotype has a count of ten or more. Its antigen is undetermined. General observations from the study: Models underestimated how often monozygotic twins shared out-of-frame TCR alpha. Its conclusions, products of cross-sectional statistical analysis, did not come from following the same donors. Insertions were reduced in abundant cord blood beta clonotypes but not in memory repertoires.

The CDR3 consists of 13 residues. The V gene's germline CDR1 is KGHDR and CDR2 SFDVKD. Trimming cost V 7 bases and J 6 bases, with 12 bases left between them. Template switching introduced a universal primer site, and the cDNA bore unique molecular identifiers. TCRdb reprocessed the 5' RACE reads via MiXCR and lists one record per CDR3 protein. The data hold approximately 670,000 distinct CDR3 sequences, with 5.5% to 7.5% observed a single time. The source material was naive T cells sorted from blood. The sequence came from a young man in good health. The chain uses TRBV24-1 and TRBJ2-1; D is ambiguous. CDR3 protein: CATRGYPGNEQFF. In nucleotides, the CDR3 is TGTGCCACCAGGGGGTACCCGGGCAATGAGCAGTTCTTC.